This is a list of T cell receptor beta chains from one sample in a study of blood T cells in healthy people across ages. TCRdb fed the 5' RACE reads into MiXCR, producing one record per CDR3 protein. This table has hundreds of thousands of distinct CDR3 sequences, 58% appearing once. Sequencing used blood. Receptors were obtained from a man in his thirties or forties in good health. The CDR3 runs from the conserved cysteine through the conserved F or W. D genes are given only for firm matches. Some rows have no size entry. The others give once, few or many, or a class for an expanded clone.

>TRBJ2-1|TRBD1|15|TRBV7-2|.
CASSRPGQGANEQFF
TGTGCCAGCAGCCGACCGGGACAGGGGGCAAATGAGCAGTTCTTC
>TRBJ1-2|.|14|TRBV2|.
CASSEGGMDYGYTF
TGTGCCAGCAGTGAAGGTGGAATGGACTATGGCTACACCTTC
>TRBJ2-5|TRBD2|17|TRBV10-1|.
CASSRTSGTPGGETQYF
TGCGCCAGCAGCCGGACTAGCGGGACCCCGGGTGGCGAGACCCAGTACTTC
>TRBJ2-5|.|13|TRBV7-7|.
CASSPDSEETQYF
TGTGCCAGCAGCCCTGACTCAGAAGAGACCCAGTACTTC
>TRBJ2-7|.|11|TRBV20-1|.
CSAGQAYEQYF
TGCAGTGCTGGTCAAGCCTACGAGCAGTACTTC
>TRBJ1-2|.|15|TRBV19|once
CASNSGHSAPRGYTF
TGTGCCAGTAATTCCGGACATTCAGCCCCACGTGGCTACACCTTC
>TRBJ1-1|TRBD1|17|TRBV4-1|.
CASSVTGAPVGRTEAFF
TGCGCCAGCAGCGTGACAGGGGCCCCAGTCGGGCGAACTGAAGCTTTCTTT
>TRBJ1-6|.|16|TRBV7-6|.
CASSKTVGAGNSPLHF
TGTGCCAGCAGCAAGACCGTGGGGGCGGGTAATTCACCCCTCCACTTT
>TRBJ2-7|TRBD1|14|TRBV28|.
CASSAWTGNYEQYF
TGTGCCAGCAGTGCCTGGACAGGGAATTACGAGCAGTACTTC
>TRBJ2-1|TRBD2|15|TRBV29-1|few
CSVDPLAGGDNEQFF
TGCAGCGTTGACCCCTTAGCGGGAGGGGACAATGAGCAGTTCTTC
>TRBJ2-7|.|13|TRBV7-2|few
CASSEDSTYEQYF
TGTGCCAGCAGCGAGGACAGCACCTACGAGCAGTACTTC
>TRBJ2-1|.|14|TRBV3-1|few
CASSQMSGTSEQFF
TGTGCCAGCAGCCAAATGTCGGGTACGAGTGAGCAGTTCTTC
>TRBJ2-7|.|17|TRBV29-1|.
CSVELLGGATGYNEQYF
TGCAGCGTTGAACTTCTAGGTGGGGCGACGGGTTACAATGAGCAGTACTTC
>TRBJ2-7|TRBD2|13|TRBV29-1|.
CSVRTSVTYEQYF
TGCAGCGTCAGGACTAGCGTCACCTACGAGCAGTACTTC
>TRBJ2-7|TRBD1|14|TRBV7-2|.
CASSYLQGVYEQYF
TGTGCCAGCAGCTACCTTCAGGGGGTCTACGAGCAGTACTTC
>TRBJ2-3|.|10|TRBV20-1|.
CSTGGDTQYF
TGCAGTACTGGGGGGGATACGCAGTATTTT
>TRBJ2-6|TRBD2|22|TRBV25-1|.
CASSEPHLAASGGTSGANVLTF
TGTGCCAGCAGTGAACCTCATCTCGCGGCTAGCGGGGGAACCTCTGGGGCCAACGTCCTGACTTTC
>TRBJ2-5|TRBD1|14|TRBV29-1|.
CSVEGQLNQETQYF
TGCAGCGTTGAGGGACAGCTAAACCAAGAGACCCAGTACTTC
>TRBJ2-7|TRBD1|13|TRBV20-1|once
CSARIPGGNEQYF
TGCAGTGCTCGCATCCCAGGGGGCAATGAGCAGTACTTC
>TRBJ2-1|TRBD2|12|TRBV20-1|few
CSASRVAGVKFF
TGCAGTGCTAGCAGGGTAGCGGGAGTGAAGTTCTTC
>TRBJ1-4|.|14|TRBV7-9|.
CASSPLSDGEKLFF
TGTGCCAGCAGCCCCCTCTCAGACGGTGAAAAACTGTTTTTT
>TRBJ2-1|TRBD1|14|TRBV28|once
CASSQGALYNEQFF
TGTGCCAGCAGCCAGGGGGCCCTCTACAATGAGCAGTTCTTC
>TRBJ2-5|.|14|TRBV10-2|few
CASSTLRVPETQYF
TGCGCCAGCAGCACGCTGCGGGTTCCAGAGACCCAGTACTTC
>TRBJ2-3|.|15|TRBV9|.
CASSVEGAGMDTQYF
TGTGCCAGCAGCGTAGAAGGGGCAGGGATGGATACGCAGTATTTT
>TRBJ1-5|.|14|TRBV27|.
CASRPVGSNQPQHF
TGTGCCAGCAGGCCCGTTGGGAGCAATCAGCCCCAGCATTTT
>TRBJ2-7|TRBD2|16|TRBV12-3/TRBV12-4|.
CASSLSSGGGSYEQYF
TGTGCCAGCAGTTTATCTAGCGGGGGGGGATCCTACGAGCAGTACTTC
>TRBJ2-1|TRBD2|16|TRBV28|.
CASSLTSGRARDEQFF
TGTGCCAGCAGTTTAACTAGCGGGAGGGCCAGGGATGAGCAGTTCTTC
>TRBJ2-1|.|14|TRBV6-6|once
CASSQGGAIDEQFF
TGTGCCAGCAGCCAGGGGGGAGCCATCGATGAGCAGTTCTTC
>TRBJ1-2|.|16|TRBV4-3|few
CASSQEPDRTHYGYTF
TGCGCCAGCAGCCAAGAACCCGACAGGACCCACTATGGCTACACCTTC
>TRBJ2-1|.|16|TRBV21-1|few
CASSKRQGTSINEQFF
TGTGCCAGCAGCAAACGACAGGGGACCTCCATTAATGAGCAGTTCTTC
>TRBJ1-1|TRBD1|14|TRBV10-3|.
CAASGTVMNTEAFF
TGTGCCGCCAGTGGGACAGTCATGAACACTGAAGCTTTCTTT
>TRBJ1-5|.|13|TRBV29-1|.
CSVGGGMGQPQHF
TGCAGCGTTGGGGGAGGGATGGGCCAGCCCCAGCATTTT
>TRBJ1-6|.|15|TRBV20-1|.
CSARVGGQYNSPLHF
TGCAGTGCTAGAGTTGGGGGCCAGTATAATTCACCCCTCCACTTT
>TRBJ2-3|.|14|TRBV12-3/TRBV12-4|.
CASSFRVTGDTQHF
TGTGCCAGCAGTTTCAGGGTGACCGGAGATACGCAACATTTT
>TRBJ2-5|.|13|TRBV5-1|once
CASSARDLETQYF
TGCGCCAGCAGCGCCCGGGACCTAGAGACCCAGTACTTC